The 32 T cell receptor beta chains below all came from one sample that was sequenced in a study of T cell responses to AZD1222 COVID-19 vaccine. TCRdb's copy holds only in-frame clones and misses some; the assay was immunoSEQ multiplex PCR. In the table there are about 100,000 clones, 80% to 90% of which are singletons. The source was peripheral blood, collected 28 days after the second AZD1222 dose. The receptor source for this set is an adult who received the AZD1222 COVID-19 vaccine.

V and J are TRBV28 and TRBJ1-1, with D possibly being TRBD1 (5 bases). The CDR3 is 12 residues long. The germline V and J ends were trimmed by 6 bases and 5 bases, with 10 bases remaining between them. Germline CDR1 and CDR2: MDHEN and SYDVKM. CDR3 residues: CASRLQETEAFF. The CDR3, as DNA: TGTGCCAGCAGACTACAGGAAACTGAAGCTTTCTTT. Supplemented by reference TRBV28 and TRBJ1-1, the full variable domain reads DVKVTQSSRYLVKRTGEKVFLECVQDMDHENMFWYRQDPGLGLRLIYFSYDVKMKEKGDIPEGYSVSREKKERFSLILESASTNQTSMYLCASRLQETEAFFGQGTRLTVV.

This chain links TRBV5-4 with TRBJ2-2; D not certain. CDR1 is SGHNT and CDR2 is YYREEE in the germline V gene (reference sequence). The CDR3 loop spans 15 amino acids. With 0 bases removed from V and 3 bases from J, the gap between germline ends came to 9 bases. For the CDR3, the DNA is TGTGCCAGCAGCTTGGAGGCAGCTCACACCGGGGAGCTGTTTTTT. Translated, it gives CASSLEAAHTGELFF.

V gene TRBV24-1 combines with J gene TRBJ1-2; D remains unclear. V was cut by 6 bases and J by 8 bases, with 18 bases left in between. Germline V gene sequence: CDR1 KGHDR, CDR2 SFDVKD. This CDR3 spans 14 amino acids. The CDR3 nucleotides are TGTGCCACCAGTCCCCCGGATCAAATTCGGGGCTACACCTTC. As protein: CATSPPDQIRGYTF.

This sequence joins TRBV5-4 and TRBJ2-3; no definite D call. Germline CDR1 reads SGHNT; CDR2 reads YYREEE (reference sequence). The CDR3 spans 13 residues. V was clipped by 0 bases and J by 2 bases, with 4 bases between them. The CDR3: CASSLDYTDTQYF. In DNA, the CDR3 is TGTGCCAGCAGCTTGGACTACACAGATACGCAGTATTTT.

This clone was detected once. The rearrangement joins TRBV7-2 to TRBJ1-2, with 7 bases aligning to TRBD1. This CDR3 spans 14 amino acids. Germline trimming cut 5 bases from V and 4 bases from J; bases unmatched to any gene: 7. Germline CDR1 and CDR2: SGHTA and FQGNSA. For the CDR3, the DNA is TGTGCCAGCAGCCCGACAGGGTTCGGCTATGGCTACACCTTC. It translates to CASSPTGFGYGYTF.

The genes are TRBV27 and TRBJ2-2, with 7 bases lining up with TRBD2. V lost 0 bases, J lost 1 base, and 5 bases stayed unmatched. Germline V gene sequence: CDR1 MNHEY, CDR2 SMNVEV (reference sequence). The CDR3 contains 17 residues. CDR3 region: CASSLSLAVMNTGELFF. The CDR3 nucleotides are TGTGCCAGCAGTTTATCTCTAGCGGTAATGAACACCGGGGAGCTGTTTTTT.

V gene TRBV12-3 or TRBV12-4 combines with J gene TRBJ2-1; no clear D. V was clipped by 5 bases and J by 10 bases, with 9 bases between them. This CDR3 has 11 amino acids. Here the CDR3 DNA reads TGTGCCAGCAGTCCTCAAGGGGAGCAGTTCTTC. This sequence encodes CASSPQGEQFF.

The V and J genes are TRBV7-2 and TRBJ2-1, with unresolved D. Germline V gives CDR1 SGHTA, CDR2 FQGNSA. V gave up 5 bases and J gave up 4 bases, with 15 bases separating them. CDR3 length: 15 amino acids. The CDR3 nucleotides read TGTGCCAGCAGCCTCGCGGCCGCGAATTACAATGAGCAGTTCTTC. Its translation is CASSLAAANYNEQFF.

CDR3 amino acids: CASSSYRGYEQYF. The CDR3 bases are TGTGCCAGCAGCTCCTACAGGGGCTACGAGCAGTACTTC. The chain carries TRBV7-3 and TRBJ2-7; 7 positions match TRBD1. CDR3 size: 13 residues. J gave up 3 bases and V 4 bases, and 3 bases lay outside the gene matches. Germline V CDR1 and CDR2: SGHTA, FQGTGA.

The genes are TRBV19 and TRBJ2-2; D remains ambiguous. Deletions cut 1 base from V and 8 bases from J, with 5 bases between. CDR1 and CDR2 (germline): LNHDA, SQIVND (reference sequence). The CDR3 covers 12 residues. The DNA for the CDR3 is TGTGCCAGTAGTATAGGTGGAGGGGAGCTGTTTTTT. Amino acids: CASSIGGGELFF.

The chain carries TRBV20-1 and TRBJ2-7; D unresolved. V lost 3 bases, J lost 5 bases, and 5 bases lay in between. The length of the CDR3 is 10 residues. CDR1 and CDR2 (germline): DFQATT, SNEGSKA (reference sequence). CDR3: CSASTDEQYF. The CDR3, as DNA: TGCAGTGCTAGTACGGACGAGCAGTACTTC.

This chain connects TRBV18 to TRBJ1-1; possibly TRBD1 for D (5 bases). This CDR3 is built from 14 residues. CDR1 is KGHSH, CDR2 LQKENI, per germline. V was pared by 3 bases and J by 1 base, with 9 bases between. The CDR3 is CASSPGGGNTEAFF. The CDR3 DNA reads TGTGCCAGCTCACCTGGGGGTGGGAACACTGAAGCTTTCTTT.

In its sample, this clone was seen once. The chain couples TRBV21-1 to TRBJ2-1; the table assigns TRBD2, which was not confirmed against the DNA. TRBV21-1 represents a pseudogene. This CDR3 is built from 20 residues. The CDR3 nucleotides read TGTGCCAGCAGCTCGCTCCCCATTAGCGGGCCTCAAGAAATCCTCAATGAGCAGTTCTTC. The encoded protein is CASSSLPISGPQEILNEQFF.

V gene TRBV19 combines with J gene TRBJ1-1; D not resolved. CDR1 is LNHDA and CDR2 is SQIVND in the germline V gene (reference sequence). This CDR3 has 12 amino acids. V was clipped by 7 bases and J by 6 bases, with 12 bases between them. The CDR3 is CASTIGGAEAFF. CDR3 in DNA: TGTGCCAGTACCATAGGTGGCGCTGAAGCTTTCTTT.

The rearrangement joins TRBV4-1 to TRBJ2-1; D gene ambiguous. There are 14 residues in the CDR3. Trimming pared 1 base from V and 3 bases from J, leaving 7 bases between. Germline V CDR1 and CDR2: MGHRA, YSYEKL. CDR3 DNA: TGCGCCAGCAGCCAAGCGCAGATCTACAATGAGCAGTTCTTC. Protein product: CASSQAQIYNEQFF.

This sequence joins TRBV24-1 and TRBJ2-7; 8 positions agree with TRBD1. V lost 4 bases and J lost 0; bases outside the gene matches: 4. The V gene's germline CDR1 is KGHDR and CDR2 SFDVKD. The CDR3 covers 15 residues. The CDR3 here is CATSDRTGNSYEQYF. In DNA, the CDR3 is TGTGCCACCAGTGACAGGACAGGGAACTCCTACGAGCAGTACTTC.

A few counts support this clone. The CDR3 here is CSAPPETHNEQFF. The DNA of the CDR3 is TGCAGCGCCCCGCCGGAGACCCACAATGAGCAGTTCTTC. The J gene is TRBJ2-1, the V gene TRBV29-1; D is uncertain. V lost 7 bases to trimming and J lost 5 bases, with 15 bases between them. This CDR3 spans 13 amino acids. The germline V gene encodes CDR1 SQVTM and CDR2 ANQGSEA.

This clone was observed once. The V and J genes are TRBV7-9 and TRBJ2-3; 16 nucleotides align to TRBD2. The V and J ends lost 6 bases and 5 bases, in that order; junction bases with no gene match: 11. Per germline, CDR1 SEHNR and CDR2 FQNEAQ (reference sequence). The CDR3 totals 18 residues. This CDR3 reads CASRPGTSGGDREDTQYF. The CDR3 DNA sequence: TGTGCCAGCAGACCCGGGACTAGCGGGGGGGATAGGGAAGATACGCAGTATTTT.

The J gene is TRBJ1-6, the V gene TRBV30, with D unclear. The CDR3 sequence is 15 residues long. The V gene's germline CDR1 is GTSNPN and CDR2 SVGIG (reference sequence). V shed 0 bases and J shed 19 bases, with 25 bases lying between them. The CDR3 loop reads CAWSVESLGRDAPHF. The CDR3 DNA is TGTGCCTGGAGTGTAGAAAGTCTAGGTAGGGATGCCCCGCACTTT.

This rearrangement joins TRBV14 to TRBJ2-5; D unresolved. There are 18 residues in the CDR3. V shed 2 bases and J shed 1 base, with 20 bases lying between them. From germline, CDR1 is SGHDN and CDR2 FVKESK. CDR3 DNA sequence: TGTGCCAGCAGCCAACCGGATTTACGGAGTAAACGCCAAGAGACCCAGTACTTC. Its protein is CASSQPDLRSKRQETQYF.

The V gene is TRBV5-4, the J gene TRBJ1-3; D gene ambiguous. The CDR3 has 14 residues. Deletions cut 4 bases from V and 2 bases from J, with 10 bases between. Germline CDR1 is SGHNT and CDR2 is YYREEE (reference sequence). This CDR3 is CASSPRGPGNTIYF. The CDR3 DNA follows: TGTGCCAGCAGCCCCCGTGGACCTGGAAACACCATATATTTT.

In its sample, this clone was seen a few times. V and J are TRBV27 and TRBJ1-1; no firm D call. Germline lookup yields CDR1 MNHEY and CDR2 SMNVEV (reference sequence). This CDR3 comprises 13 residues. V gave up 2 bases and J gave up 0 bases, with 4 bases separating them. CDR3 bases: TGTGCCAGCAGTTTAGGGATGAACACTGAAGCTTTCTTT. Encoded protein: CASSLGMNTEAFF.

This sequence joins TRBV3-1 (or the pseudogene TRBV3-2) and TRBJ1-4; 8 bases agree with TRBD1. Per the germline V gene, CDR1 is LGHDT and CDR2 is YNNKEL (reference sequence). The J segment lost 8 bases and the V segment lost 5 bases, leaving 4 bases of the junction unmatched. The CDR3 contains 13 residues. CDR3 sequence: CASSGRDREKLFF. DNA of the CDR3: TGTGCCAGCAGCGGCCGGGACAGGGAAAAACTGTTTTTT.

The chain uses TRBV5-6 and TRBJ1-2; D might be TRBD1 (6 bases). CDR1 is SGHDT, CDR2 YYEEEE, per germline. V dropped 6 bases and J dropped 8 bases, with 14 bases sitting between them. There are 12 residues in the CDR3. As DNA, the CDR3 is TGTGCCAGCACCCCGGGGGGGGCCGGCTACACCTTC. It codes for CASTPGGAGYTF.

The CDR3 sequence: CASSPLPEKLFF. Here the CDR3 DNA reads TGTGCCAGCAGTCCCCTCCCCGAAAAACTGTTTTTT. The rearrangement links TRBV6-5 to TRBJ1-4; unclear D gene. V lost 5 bases to trimming and J lost 8 bases, with 9 bases between them. This CDR3 contains 12 residues. Germline loops: CDR1 MNHEY, CDR2 SVGAGI.

There are a few counts of this clone. The V gene is TRBV9, the J gene TRBJ1-3; weak D call: TRBD1 (5 bases). The length of the CDR3 is 15 residues. Deletions cut 4 bases from V and 5 bases from J, with 16 bases between. The germline CDR1 and CDR2 sequences are SGDLS and YYNGEE. As DNA, the CDR3 is TGTGCCAGCAGCCCTATGGGGGTGACTCGAAACACCATATATTTT. Protein: CASSPMGVTRNTIYF.

This chain joins TRBV20-1 and TRBJ1-6; D gene unclear. The germline V gene encodes CDR1 DFQATT and CDR2 SNEGSKA (reference sequence). The CDR3 loop spans 15 amino acids. V gave up 3 bases and J gave up 5 bases, with 14 bases separating them. The CDR3: CSASLVAANNSPLHF. The CDR3 DNA is TGCAGTGCTAGTCTCGTCGCAGCAAATAATTCACCCCTCCACTTT.

J is TRBJ2-3 and V is TRBV7-2; 8 nucleotides agree with TRBD2. There are 13 residues in the CDR3. The ends lost 6 bases at V and 12 bases at J; junction bases unmatched: 11. Looked up from germline, CDR1 is SGHTA and CDR2 is FQGNSA. CDR3 in DNA: TGTGCCAGCAGACCCGGGGGGGGACGGAGACAGTATTTT. Its translation: CASRPGGGRRQYF.

J is TRBJ2-1 and V is TRBV7-3; 12 bases line up with TRBD2. The germline gives CDR1 SGHTA, CDR2 FQGTGA. CDR3 length: 15 residues. The ends lost 5 bases at V and 4 bases at J; junction bases unmatched: 3. The CDR3 sequence: CASSLGLAGYNEQFF. The CDR3 DNA is TGTGCCAGCAGCCTCGGACTAGCGGGGTACAATGAGCAGTTCTTC.

The J gene is TRBJ1-1, the V gene TRBV15, with 8 bases identical to TRBD1. This CDR3 is built from 16 residues. CDR1 is LNHNV and CDR2 is YYDKDF in the germline V gene (reference sequence). J was trimmed by 0 bases and V by 2 bases; bases with no gene match: 5. This CDR3 is CATSRTGQGLNTEAFF. The CDR3 nucleotides read TGTGCCACCAGCAGAACTGGACAGGGACTGAACACTGAAGCTTTCTTT.

CDR3 bases: TGTGCCAGCAGCCCCCAGACAGGGCCAGGTGAAGCTTTCTTT. Residues: CASSPQTGPGEAFF. V is TRBV9 and J is TRBJ1-1; TRBD1 aligns across 7 bases. CDR3 size: 14 residues. The germline gives CDR1 SGDLS, CDR2 YYNGEE. The junction had 10 bases not matched to a gene; V was cut back by 4 bases and J by 7 bases.

This chain joins TRBV29-1 and TRBJ2-2; D is undetermined. This CDR3 has 12 residues. Germline lookup yields CDR1 SQVTM and CDR2 ANQGSEA. V gave up 4 bases and J gave up 4 bases, with 7 bases separating them. Here the CDR3 DNA reads TGCAGCGTTGCCCGGGCCACCGGGGAGCTGTTTTTT. It yields the protein CSVARATGELFF.